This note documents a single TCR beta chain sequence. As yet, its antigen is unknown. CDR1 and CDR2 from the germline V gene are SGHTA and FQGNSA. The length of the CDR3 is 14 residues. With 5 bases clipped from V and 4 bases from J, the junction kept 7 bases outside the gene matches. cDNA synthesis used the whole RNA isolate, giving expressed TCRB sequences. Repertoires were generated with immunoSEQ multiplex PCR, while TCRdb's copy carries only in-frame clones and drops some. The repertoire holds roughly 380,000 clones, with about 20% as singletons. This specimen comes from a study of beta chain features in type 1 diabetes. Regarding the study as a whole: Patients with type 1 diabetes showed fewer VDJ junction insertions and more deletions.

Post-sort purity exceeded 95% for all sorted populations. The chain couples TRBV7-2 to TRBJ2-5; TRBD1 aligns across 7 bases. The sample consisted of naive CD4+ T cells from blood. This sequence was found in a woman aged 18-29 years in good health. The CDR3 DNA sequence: TGTGCCAGCAGCACAACAGGGGCGGGAGAGACCCAGTACTTC. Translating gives CASSTTGAGETQYF. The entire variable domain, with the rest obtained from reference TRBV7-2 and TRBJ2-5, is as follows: GAGVSQSPSNKVTEKGKDVELRCDPISGHTALYWYRQSLGQGLEFLIYFQGNSAPDKSGLPSDRFSAERTGGSVSTLTIQRTQQEDSAVYLCASSTTGAGETQYFGPGTRLLVL.